Here is one T cell receptor beta chain with its context. This sample is drawn from a study of T cell clonotyping in hematopoietic cell transplantation. Measured with immunoSEQ multiplex PCR; TCRdb has only the in-frame clones, and not every one. The top ten hold under 6.5% of the sample, which has around 13,000 clones, approximately 83% seen once. Unmatched junction bases numbered 10, after V lost 4 bases and J lost 2 bases. This CDR3 spans 16 amino acids. Germline loops: CDR1 MGHRA, CDR2 YSYEKL. The TCR originated in a female patient in her 40s who had an allogeneic stem cell transplant from a related donor, so T cells may come from the graft donor. Some clones in this sample may be carry-over from other donors' samples. Material: PBMCs, obtained 100 days after allogeneic stem cell transplant. This rearrangement joins TRBV4-1 to TRBJ1-2; 7 nucleotides line up with TRBD1. CDR3 in DNA: TGCGCCAGCAGCCTCTCAGGGGAGGGGGCAAACTATGGCTACACCTTC. This encodes CASSLSGEGANYGYTF.